Shown below are 5 T cell receptor beta chains from a single sample sequenced in a study of T-cell reconstitution after alpha-beta-depleted transplantation in children. A TCRbeta library incorporating unique molecular identifiers was prepared. TCRdb redid the calling of the PCR reads with MiXCR, one entry per CDR3 protein. The sample contains about 120,000 distinct CDR3 sequences, 10% of which appear only once. Here the sequenced sample was PBMCs from the stem cell graft donor, taken from the stem cell graft. All receptors derive from a human donor who donated a stem cell graft to a child with acute lymphoblastic leukemia.

The table lists this clonotype with many counts. The rearrangement uses TRBV5-5 and TRBJ2-7; perhaps TRBD2 as D (6 bases). The CDR3 sequence is 14 residues long. V shed 1 base and J shed 5 bases, with 13 bases lying between them. Germline CDR1 and CDR2: SGHKS and YYEKEE (reference sequence). The DNA of the CDR3 is TGTGCCAGCAGCTTGAACGGGGGAGGAAACGAGCAGTACTTC. This codes for CASSLNGGGNEQYF.

This clonotype was recorded many times. The rearrangement uses TRBV5-1 and TRBJ2-3, with 8 bases fitting TRBD1. The J segment lost 2 bases and the V segment lost 5 bases, leaving 7 bases of the junction unmatched. Germline CDR1 and CDR2: SGHRS and YFSETQ. CDR3 length: 15 residues. CDR3 region: CASRPQGGNTDTQYF. The CDR3 DNA is TGCGCCAGCAGACCACAGGGGGGAAACACAGATACGCAGTATTTT.

This clonotype was picked up many times. The genes are TRBV7-2 and TRBJ2-1; D unclear. V was pared by 5 bases and J by 7 bases, with 15 bases between. This CDR3 has 14 amino acids. Germline CDR1 is SGHTA and CDR2 is FQGNSA. The CDR3 DNA is TGTGCCAGCAGCAAGGAGAAAATTAGGAATGAGCAGTTCTTC. It translates to CASSKEKIRNEQFF.

This clonotype was counted many times. V is TRBV27 and J is TRBJ2-7; D possibly uses TRBD1 or TRBD2 (5 bases each). The CDR3 loop spans 13 amino acids. Germline V CDR1 and CDR2: MNHEY, SMNVEV (reference sequence). The V end was cut by 2 bases, the J end by 3 bases, with 8 bases between. CDR3 sequence reads: CASSLGTNYEQYF. As DNA, the CDR3 is TGTGCCAGCAGTTTAGGGACCAACTACGAGCAGTACTTC.

This clonotype was detected ten times or more. The chain uses TRBV7-3 and TRBJ2-1; the D call may be TRBD1 or TRBD2 (6 bases each). CDR3 size: 15 residues. Germline assignment: CDR1 SGHTA and CDR2 FQGTGA. Trimming removed 5 bases from V and 4 bases from J, with 15 bases in between. The CDR3 nucleotides read TGTGCCAGCAGCCCCAGCGGAGGGGGTTACAATGAGCAGTTCTTC. Translation: CASSPSGGGYNEQFF. Drawing the rest from reference TRBV7-3 and TRBJ2-1, the complete variable domain is GAGVSQTPSNKVTEKGKYVELRCDPISGHTALYWYRQSLGQGPEFLIYFQGTGAADDSGLPNDRFFAVRPEGSVSTLKIQRTERGDSAVYLCASSPSGGGYNEQFFGPGTRLTVL.